A single sample is the source of the 26 T cell receptor beta chains below, sequenced in a study of T cells after yellow fever vaccination. One entry per CDR3 protein, called by TCRdb with MiXCR from the 5' RACE reads. Of 150,000 to 200,000 distinct CDR3 sequences detected, under 7.5% appear once; the ten largest clones hold under 3%. Source: CD4+ T cells sorted from PBMCs, taken 4 to 6 days after the first yellow fever vaccination. Source of these receptors: a young man who received the YFV17D yellow fever vaccine.

The rearrangement uses TRBV25-1 and TRBJ1-1, with 8 positions matching TRBD1. The CDR3 spans 15 residues. The germline CDR1 and CDR2 sequences are MGHDK and SYGVNS. The ends lost 3 bases at V and 1 base at J; junction bases unmatched: 4. CDR3 sequence: CASSDPGTGNTEAFF. Here the CDR3 DNA reads TGTGCCAGCAGTGACCCCGGGACAGGGAACACTGAAGCTTTCTTT.

In its sample, this clonotype was seen once. One base away lies a much larger clone, so this may be a sequencing read error. The genes are TRBV5-1 and TRBJ2-5; D remains ambiguous. Trimming pared 5 bases from V and 1 base from J, leaving 12 bases between. The CDR3 covers 14 residues. Germline V CDR1 and CDR2: SGHRS, YFSETQ. The CDR3 loop reads CASRLFLPQETQYF. CDR3 bases: TGCGCCAGCAGATTGTTCCTCCCCCAAGAGACCCAGTACTTC.

Remarks on this clonotype: This may arise from a read error, as a much more abundant clone is one base away. The chain couples TRBV5-1 to TRBJ2-2, with 12 bases lining up with TRBD2. The CDR3 extends over 16 amino acids. Germline-derived CDR1 and CDR2 are SGHRS and YFSETQ. In DNA, the CDR3 is TGCGCCAGCAGCTACCTAGCGGGGGGGCCGACCGGGAAGCTGTTTTTT. It translates to CASSYLAGGPTGKLFF.

This chain uses TRBV20-1 with TRBJ1-3; D possibly corresponds to TRBD1 (5 bases). Germline assignment: CDR1 DFQATT and CDR2 SNEGSKA (reference sequence). V dropped 7 bases and J dropped 0 bases, with 19 bases sitting between them. This CDR3 region has 16 residues. The chain's CDR3 is CSVRQHSVSSGNTIYF. CDR3 bases: TGCAGTGTACGACAGCACAGTGTTAGCTCTGGAAACACCATATATTTT.

The chain couples TRBV5-1 to TRBJ2-5; D call uncertain. Germline V gives CDR1 SGHRS, CDR2 YFSETQ. The V and J ends lost 0 bases and 1 base respectively, with 10 bases between them. This CDR3 has 15 amino acids. The CDR3 spells CASSLDPGTQETQYF. Written as DNA, the CDR3 is TGCGCCAGCAGCTTGGACCCCGGAACCCAAGAGACCCAGTACTTC.

This clonotype was found many times. The V gene is TRBV7-6, the J gene TRBJ2-1; D possibly corresponds to TRBD1 (5 bases). Per the germline V gene, CDR1 is SGHVS and CDR2 is FNYEAQ. Trimming took 2 bases from V and 8 from J, leaving 16 bases between them. This CDR3 has 15 amino acids. The CDR3 reads CASSLQGFVGYEQFF. CDR3 nucleotide sequence: TGTGCCAGCAGCTTACAGGGTTTCGTAGGTTATGAGCAGTTCTTC. Together with reference TRBV7-6 and TRBJ2-1, the CDR3 gives the full variable domain: GAGVSQSPRYKVTKRGQDVALRCDPISGHVSLYWYRQALGQGPEFLTYFNYEAQQDKSGLPNDRFSAERPEGSISTLTIQRTEQRDSAMYRCASSLQGFVGYEQFFGPGTRLTVL.

Ten or more counts support this clonotype. V and J are TRBV7-3 and TRBJ2-1, with 9 positions matching TRBD1. Trimming removed 4 bases from V and 7 bases from J; junction bases left unmatched: 11. The CDR3 covers 16 residues. Germline assignment: CDR1 SGHTA and CDR2 FQGTGA. The CDR3 DNA reads TGTGCCAGCAGCTGGGGTGGGACAGGGAAATTAAATGAGCAGTTCTTC. Encoded protein: CASSWGGTGKLNEQFF.

This clonotype occurred a few times. The rearrangement uses TRBV2 and TRBJ2-5; 8 bases are a match to TRBD1. V was clipped by 4 bases and J by 5 bases; unmatched bases: 6. Germline CDR1 is SNHLY and CDR2 is FYNNEI. There are 14 residues in the CDR3. The CDR3 DNA reads as TGTGCCAGCAGTGCTCGGACAGGGTTTGAGACCCAGTACTTC. Translation: CASSARTGFETQYF.

This clonotype appeared a few times. J is TRBJ1-2 and V is TRBV3-1; D remains unclear. Germline values: CDR1 LGHDT, CDR2 YNNKEL (reference sequence). V was clipped by 2 bases and J by 5 bases, with 15 bases between them. The CDR3 runs 15 residues. CDR3: CASSQNRKGQYGYTF. Here the CDR3 DNA reads TGTGCCAGCAGCCAAAACCGTAAGGGCCAGTATGGCTACACCTTC. Supplemented by reference TRBV3-1 and TRBJ1-2, the full variable domain reads DTAVSQTPKYLVTQMGNDKSIKCEQNLGHDTMYWYKQDSKKFLKIMFSYNNKELIINETVPNRFSPKSPDKAHLNLHINSLELGDSAVYFCASSQNRKGQYGYTFGSGTRLTVV.

This clonotype showed up many times. The chain carries TRBV12-3 or TRBV12-4 and TRBJ2-1; TRBD2 aligns across 7 bases. This CDR3 region has 14 residues. V lost 7 bases, J lost 4 bases, and 7 bases stayed unmatched. CDR3 protein: CASNPGLPYNEQFF. Written as DNA, the CDR3 is TGTGCCAGCAATCCGGGACTACCATACAATGAGCAGTTCTTC.

This clonotype appeared many times. DNA for the CDR3: TGCGCCAGCAGTTTTGACAGGGACAGCACTGAAGCTTTCTTT. It specifies CASSFDRDSTEAFF. The J gene is TRBJ1-1, the V gene TRBV5-1, with TRBD1 identical over 7 bases. This CDR3 comprises 14 residues. The J segment lost 4 bases and the V segment lost 5 bases, leaving 8 bases of the junction unmatched. Germline-derived CDR1 and CDR2 are SGHRS and YFSETQ. Full variable domain (outside the CDR3, taken from reference TRBV5-1 and TRBJ1-1): KAGVTQTPRYLIKTRGQQVTLSCSPISGHRSVSWYQQTPGQGLQFLFEYFSETQRNKGNFPGRFSGRQFSNSRSEMNVSTLELGDSALYLCASSFDRDSTEAFFGQGTRLTVV.

This clonotype was picked up many times. DNA of the CDR3: TGCGCCAGCAGCCAAGCTGGAGGGGCGAGCACAGATACGCAGTATTTT. Its protein is CASSQAGGASTDTQYF. The V and J genes are TRBV4-3 and TRBJ2-3, with TRBD2 as a possible D gene (6 bases). Trimming stripped 1 base from V and 0 bases from J, with 11 bases between. The CDR3 is 16 amino acids. Germline loops: CDR1 LGHNA, CDR2 YSLEER.

V is TRBV20-1 and J is TRBJ2-7, with unresolved D. Germline V CDR1 and CDR2: DFQATT, SNEGSKA (reference sequence). The CDR3 spans 13 residues. V lost 0 bases, J lost 4 bases, and 10 bases lay in between. The CDR3: CSARDHRRYEQYV. In DNA form, the CDR3 reads TGCAGTGCTAGAGATCACCGAAGATACGAGCAGTACGTC.

This clonotype occurred many times. This chain joins TRBV3-1 and TRBJ1-5; D is ambiguous. The germline CDR1 and CDR2 sequences are LGHDT and YNNKEL (reference sequence). V was shortened by 1 base and J by 4 bases, with 2 bases between the two germline ends. This CDR3 has 12 amino acids. CDR3 DNA: TGTGCCAGCAGCCAAGCGAATCAGCCCCAGCATTTT. This encodes CASSQANQPQHF.

This clonotype was detected ten times or more. CDR3 in DNA: TGCAGCGTGATGAACAGGGGGTCAGATACGCAGTATTTT. It encodes CSVMNRGSDTQYF. The rearrangement uses TRBV29-1 and TRBJ2-3; 8 bases are shared with TRBD1. With V trimmed by 6 bases and J by 4 bases, 6 bases remained unmatched. There are 13 residues in the CDR3. CDR1 is SQVTM and CDR2 is ANQGSEA in the germline V gene.

The table lists this clonotype with a few counts. This chain connects TRBV6-5 to TRBJ1-5; D not certain. V dropped 3 bases and J dropped 4 bases, with 10 bases sitting between them. The germline V gene encodes CDR1 MNHEY and CDR2 SVGAGI. The CDR3 totals 14 residues. In DNA form, the CDR3 reads TGTGCCAGCAGTTATCGACCCATTAATCAGCCCCAGCATTTT. This gives the protein CASSYRPINQPQHF.

The genes are TRBV6-1 and TRBJ2-1, with TRBD1 identical over 11 bases. Germline CDR1 and CDR2: MNHNS and SASEGT. V was pared by 11 bases and J by 4 bases, with 7 bases of the junction left unmatched. The CDR3 length is 14 residues. As DNA, the CDR3 is TGTGCCGCGTCAGGACAGGGGGCTTACAATGAGCAGTTCTTC. Protein product: CAASGQGAYNEQFF.

This clonotype was observed many times. The chain links TRBV7-3 to TRBJ2-1; perhaps TRBD1 as D (6 bases). Germline V lookup: CDR1 SGHTA, CDR2 FQGTGA. The CDR3 length is 13 residues. The V and J ends lost 4 bases and 15 bases respectively, with 19 bases between them. CDR3 bases: TGTGCCAGCAGCTCCACCTCGACAGGACTCCCGTTCTTC. This translates into CASSSTSTGLPFF.

This clonotype has a handful of counts. This rearrangement joins TRBV7-3 to TRBJ2-5, with 10 bases identical to TRBD1. The CDR3 has 16 residues. The V and J ends lost 5 bases and 0 bases, in that order; junction bases with no gene match: 6. Germline CDR1 and CDR2: SGHTA and FQGTGA. In DNA, the CDR3 is TGTGCCAGCAGCCCCCCGGGACAGGGGAACCAAGAGACCCAGTACTTC. Amino acids: CASSPPGQGNQETQYF.

V and J are TRBV18 and TRBJ2-5; maybe TRBD1 (6 bases). The CDR3 loop spans 12 amino acids. In germline, CDR1 is KGHSH, CDR2 LQKENI. Trimming cost V 6 bases and J 5 bases, with 10 bases left between them. CDR3 coding DNA: TGTGCCAGCTCGGACAGCTCCGAGACCCAGTACTTC. Its protein is CASSDSSETQYF.

At least ten counts were recorded for this clonotype. The genes are TRBV27 and TRBJ1-2; D unclear. CDR1 and CDR2 from the germline V gene are MNHEY and SMNVEV (reference sequence). With 3 bases removed from V and 8 bases from J, the gap between germline ends came to 10 bases. The CDR3 runs 12 residues. The CDR3 DNA reads TGTGCCAGCAGTTTGTTGGGCGGGGGCTACACCTTC. The encoded protein is CASSLLGGGYTF.

The sample holds many counts of this clonotype. The chain carries TRBV12-3 or TRBV12-4 and TRBJ2-3; 12 positions match TRBD2. V shed 6 bases, J shed 6 bases, and the junction held 7 bases outside the gene matches. The CDR3 length is 15 residues. The CDR3 DNA reads TGTGCCAGCAGGCCTAGCGGGGGGGCAAGGGATACGCAGTATTTT. This gives the protein CASRPSGGARDTQYF.

This clonotype was picked up many times. This chain uses TRBV5-1 with TRBJ1-1; D unclear. This CDR3 is 12 amino acids long. Germline lookup yields CDR1 SGHRS and CDR2 YFSETQ. Between the trimmed V and J ends, which lost 2 bases and 4 bases, there was a span of 6 bases. The CDR3 region is CASSLDGTEAFF. The CDR3 coding sequence is TGCGCCAGCAGCTTAGACGGCACTGAAGCTTTCTTT.

There are many counts of this clonotype. The rearrangement uses TRBV20-1 and TRBJ2-1; 11 bases line up with TRBD2. Losses at the gene ends were 0 bases for V and 6 bases for J; bases not matched to a gene: 1. This CDR3 contains 14 residues. Germline assignment: CDR1 DFQATT and CDR2 SNEGSKA (reference sequence). Written as DNA, the CDR3 is TGCAGTGCTAGAGAACTAGCGGGGGTCAATGAGCAGTTCTTC. Protein sequence: CSARELAGVNEQFF.

This clonotype was observed many times. The chain links TRBV7-8 to TRBJ2-1; 8 bases map to TRBD2. Germline values: CDR1 SGHVS, CDR2 FQNEAQ. V gave up 5 bases and J gave up 1 base; unmatched junction bases: 4. The CDR3 length is 15 residues. CDR3: CASSRRGGSYNEQFF. The CDR3 nucleotides are TGTGCCAGCAGCCGACGGGGGGGATCCTACAATGAGCAGTTCTTC.

A few counts support this clonotype. V and J are TRBV28 and TRBJ2-7; 11 nucleotides line up with TRBD2. The V and J ends lost 7 bases and 3 bases, in that order; junction bases with no gene match: 5. Germline V lookup: CDR1 MDHEN, CDR2 SYDVKM. The CDR3 is 14 residues long. CDR3 region: CASKLAGGYYEQYV. As DNA, the CDR3 is TGTGCCAGCAAGCTAGCGGGGGGATACTACGAGCAGTACGTC.